These 6 T cell receptor beta chains came from one sample sequenced in a study of blood T cell repertoires in COVID-19. Produced via immunoSEQ multiplex PCR; TCRdb's table is partial and in-frame only. The sample lists some 52,000 clones, roughly 80% occurring once. The sample taken for sequencing was peripheral blood. These receptors all stem from a man aged 45-60 years with acute or convalescent COVID-19.

V and J are TRBV5-8 and TRBJ1-3; possibly TRBD1 for D (5 bases). The V gene lost 6 bases and the J gene lost 0 bases, with 16 bases spanning the gap. The CDR3 loop spans 16 amino acids. CDR1 and CDR2 (germline): SGHTS, YDEGEE. The CDR3: CASIWGGVASGNTIYF. CDR3 in DNA: TGTGCCAGCATCTGGGGGGGGGTTGCCTCTGGAAACACCATATATTTT.

This clone has just one count. The chain joins TRBV11-1 to TRBJ1-5, with D unresolved. The CDR3 has 13 residues. V lost 4 bases and J 5 bases, leaving 9 bases between the germline ends. CDR1 is SGHAT and CDR2 is FQDESV in the germline V gene (reference sequence). The CDR3 DNA reads as TGTGCCAGCAGCTGGGGAGGCGATCAGCCCCAGCATTTT. As protein: CASSWGGDQPQHF. The full variable domain, completed using reference TRBV11-1 and TRBJ1-5, is EAEVAQSPRYKITEKSQAVAFWCDPISGHATLYWYRQILGQGPELLVQFQDESVVDDSQLPKDRFSAERLKGVDSTLKIQPAELGDSAMYLCASSWGGDQPQHFGDGTRLSIL.

V is TRBV24-1 and J is TRBJ2-7; TRBD1 aligns across 7 bases. The V gene's germline CDR1 is KGHDR and CDR2 SFDVKD. The trim removed 0 bases at V and 7 bases at J, leaving 11 bases unmatched. The CDR3 sequence is 16 residues long. As DNA, the CDR3 is TGTGCCACCAGTGATTTGCCACAGGGGAAATTGAAAGAGCAGTACTTC. This translates into CATSDLPQGKLKEQYF.

This chain joins TRBV12-5 and TRBJ2-2; D unclear. CDR1 LGHNT and CDR2 FRNRAP come from the germline V gene. The CDR3 consists of 12 residues. Trimming cost V 4 bases and J 4 bases, with 4 bases left between them. CDR3 sequence (DNA): TGTGCTAGTGGTTGGAGCACCGGGGAGCTGTTTTTT. Encoded protein: CASGWSTGELFF. The full variable domain, its missing parts supplied by reference TRBV12-5 and TRBJ2-2, is DARVTQTPRHKVTEMGQEVTMRCQPILGHNTVFWYRQTMMQGLELLAYFRNRAPLDDSGMPKDRFSAEMPDATLATLKIQPSEPRDSAVYFCASGWSTGELFFGEGSRLTVL.

This chain uses TRBV27 with TRBJ1-5, with a weak D call TRBD1 (5 bases). The CDR3 covers 14 residues. CDR1 is MNHEY and CDR2 is SMNVEV in the germline V gene (reference sequence). V lost 3 bases and J 5 bases, leaving 11 bases between the germline ends. CDR3 sequence reads: CASSFDGADQPQHF. CDR3 nucleotide sequence: TGTGCCAGCAGTTTTGATGGGGCTGATCAGCCCCAGCATTTT.

The V and J genes are TRBV6-2 or TRBV6-3 and TRBJ1-1; D is uncertain. The CDR3 has 11 amino acids. Germline CDR1 reads MNHEY; CDR2 reads SVGEGT. V lost 2 bases and J 5 bases, leaving 3 bases between the germline ends. DNA for the CDR3: TGTGCCAGCAGTTACGCGACTGAAGCTTTCTTT. Its translation is CASSYATEAFF.